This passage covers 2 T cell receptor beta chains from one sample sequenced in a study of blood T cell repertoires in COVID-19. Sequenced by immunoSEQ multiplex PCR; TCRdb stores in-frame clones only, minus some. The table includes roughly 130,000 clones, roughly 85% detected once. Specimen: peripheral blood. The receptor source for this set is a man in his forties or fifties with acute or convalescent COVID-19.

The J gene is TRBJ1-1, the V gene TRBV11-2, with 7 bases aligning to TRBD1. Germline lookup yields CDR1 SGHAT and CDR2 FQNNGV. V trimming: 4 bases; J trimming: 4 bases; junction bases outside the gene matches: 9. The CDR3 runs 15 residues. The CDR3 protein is CASSSPRQGCTEAFF. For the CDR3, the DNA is TGTGCCAGCAGCTCGCCCCGACAGGGTTGCACTGAAGCTTTCTTT.

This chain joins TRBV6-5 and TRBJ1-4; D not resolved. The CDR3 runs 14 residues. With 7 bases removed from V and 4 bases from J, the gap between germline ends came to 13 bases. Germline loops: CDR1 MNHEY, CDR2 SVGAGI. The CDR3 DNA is TGTGCCAGCACTACGAGAAGCTTTAATGAAAAACTGTTTTTT. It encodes CASTTRSFNEKLFF.